Listed below are T cell receptor beta chains from one sample, sequenced in a study of persistence of HIV-infected CD4 T cells. Method: immunoSEQ multiplex PCR; TCRdb's copy keeps in-frame clones and lacks some. The sample consists of over 30,000 clones, 82% of them appearing once. These receptors are not linked to any known antigen. Here the sequenced sample was CD4+ T cells sorted from PBMCs after approximately 20-hour stimulation, taken from a patient who received antiretroviral therapy. These receptors all stem from an adult woman with HIV who was CMV-seropositive. CDR3s include the opening cysteine and the closing phenylalanine or tryptophan. Each record gives: CDR3 length, V gene, D gene, J gene, clone size, CDR3 protein, CDR3 DNA. A D gene is named only where the DNA matches it firmly. Expanded clones are given a class, and other clones once, few, many or no size at all.

15	TRBV7-2	TRBD1	TRBJ1-1	NA	CASSPGTGAPTEAFF	TGTGCCAGCAGCCCAGGGACAGGGGCCCCCACTGAAGCTTTCTTT
15	TRBV5-5	TRBD2	TRBJ2-3	NA	CASRRTSGDTDTQYF	TGTGCCAGCAGGAGGACTAGCGGGGATACTGATACGCAGTATTTT
12	TRBV12-3/TRBV12-4	NA	TRBJ1-1	few	CASSRENTEAFF	TGTGCCAGCAGCCGAGAGAACACTGAAGCTTTCTTT
14	TRBV19	NA	TRBJ1-2	NA	CASSITDRPYGYTF	TGTGCCAGTAGTATTACCGACAGACCCTATGGCTACACCTTC
16	TRBV5-4	TRBD1	TRBJ2-7	NA	CASSLPGQGSPYEQYF	TGTGCCAGCAGCCTACCGGGACAGGGGAGTCCCTACGAGCAGTACTTC
15	TRBV7-3	NA	TRBJ2-7	NA	CASSQRGGGMREQYF	TGTGCCAGCAGCCAAAGGGGTGGCGGGATGAGGGAGCAGTACTTC
15	TRBV10-1	NA	TRBJ1-1	NA	CASSETTVAPGKAFF	TGCGCCAGCAGTGAGACAACTGTAGCCCCAGGAAAAGCTTTCTTT
15	TRBV3-1/TRBV3-2	TRBD2	TRBJ2-3	NA	CASINSGTSTDTQYF	TGTGCCAGCATTAATAGCGGGACTAGCACAGATACGCAGTATTTT
13	TRBV2	TRBD1	TRBJ1-5	NA	CASRDRTGQPQHF	TGTGCCAGCAGGGACAGGACGGGTCAGCCCCAGCATTTT
14	TRBV7-2	TRBD2	TRBJ2-5	NA	CASSRTSGKETQYF	TGTGCCAGCAGCAGGACTAGCGGAAAAGAGACCCAGTACTTC
16	TRBV15	NA	TRBJ2-3	NA	CATSVTGRLGADTQYF	TGTGCCACCAGCGTCACGGGGCGATTAGGCGCAGATACGCAGTATTTT
14	TRBV2	NA	TRBJ2-5	NA	CASTRGTPPETQYF	TGTGCCAGCACCCGGGGGACGCCCCCGGAGACCCAGTACTTC
15	TRBV7-9	TRBD2	TRBJ2-1	once	CASSSYGTSVDEQFF	TGTGCCAGCAGCTCGTACGGGACTAGCGTGGATGAGCAGTTCTTC
12	TRBV29-1	NA	TRBJ1-3	few	CSVRVTGNTIYF	TGCAGCGTCAGGGTAACCGGAAACACCATATATTTT
14	TRBV6-2/TRBV6-3	TRBD1	TRBJ1-5	NA	CASSLDRVGQPQHF	TGTGCCAGCAGTTTGGACAGGGTGGGTCAGCCCCAGCATTTT
15	TRBV9	NA	TRBJ2-1	NA	CASSVTSQSYNEQFF	TGTGCCAGCAGCGTCACTAGCCAATCCTACAATGAGCAGTTCTTC
15	TRBV5-1	NA	TRBJ1-2	NA	CASSVGGGAAYGYTF	TGCGCCAGCAGCGTCGGGGGAGGGGCGGCCTATGGCTACACCTTC
12	TRBV2	NA	TRBJ1-5	NA	CASSGDLGPQHF	TGTGCCAGCAGTGGGGATTTAGGACCCCAGCATTTT
18	TRBV5-1	NA	TRBJ2-6	NA	CASSTGRGLETGANVLTF	TGCGCCAGCAGCACGGGGAGGGGGCTAGAAACTGGGGCCAACGTCCTGACTTTC
15	TRBV19	TRBD1	TRBJ2-2	once	CASSKTGGITGELFF	TGTGCCAGTAGTAAGACAGGGGGAATCACCGGGGAGCTGTTTTTT
15	TRBV6-4	TRBD2	TRBJ2-1	NA	CASSELAATYNEQFF	TGTGCCAGCAGTGAACTAGCGGCTACCTACAATGAGCAGTTCTTC
15	TRBV28	TRBD1	TRBJ2-5	NA	CASSHSGTGGETQYF	TGTGCCAGCAGTCACTCCGGGACAGGGGGAGAGACCCAGTACTTC
14	TRBV25-1	TRBD2	TRBJ2-2	NA	CASSEAGGLRELFF	TGTGCCAGCAGTGAGGCGGGGGGGCTGAGGGAGCTGTTTTTT
14	TRBV29-1	TRBD1	TRBJ2-5	NA	CSVDGTGAQETQYF	TGCAGCGTGGACGGGACAGGGGCACAAGAGACCCAGTACTTC
16	TRBV11-3	TRBD2	TRBJ2-2	once	CASSLTSVANTGELFF	TGTGCCAGCAGCTTGACTAGCGTAGCGAACACCGGGGAGCTGTTTTTT
13	TRBV3-1/TRBV3-2	NA	TRBJ2-7	NA	CASRGGTAYEQYF	TGTGCCAGCAGGGGAGGGACAGCCTACGAGCAGTACTTC
15	TRBV19	NA	TRBJ1-1	NA	CASKVQRRGNTEAFF	TGTGCCAGTAAAGTACAGCGTCGGGGGAACACTGAAGCTTTCTTT
13	TRBV28	TRBD2	TRBJ2-2	NA	CAGSRGVTGELFF	TGTGCCGGGAGCCGGGGGGTGACCGGGGAGCTGTTTTTT
15	TRBV10-2	TRBD1	TRBJ2-7	NA	CATFHSTGDPREQYF	TGCGCCACCTTCCATTCGACAGGGGATCCTCGCGAGCAGTACTTC
13	TRBV6-6	NA	TRBJ2-3	NA	CASTGPSTDTQYF	TGTGCCAGCACAGGGCCGAGCACAGATACGCAGTATTTT
16	TRBV6-1	TRBD1	TRBJ1-6	few	CASSGRGRPDNSPLHF	TGTGCCAGCAGTGGGAGGGGGCGCCCCGATAATTCACCCCTCCACTTT
15	TRBV27	NA	TRBJ1-1	NA	CASSSTALGNTEAFF	TGTGCCAGCAGTTCGACAGCCTTAGGGAACACTGAAGCTTTCTTT
11	TRBV20-1	NA	TRBJ1-2	NA	CSARVGAGYTF	TGCAGTGCTAGAGTAGGAGCCGGCTACACCTTC
13	TRBV7-9	NA	TRBJ1-2	NA	CASSSEGEGGYTF	TGTGCCAGCAGCTCCGAGGGGGAGGGTGGCTACACCTTC
13	TRBV28	NA	TRBJ2-7	NA	CASLDDAIYEQYF	TGTGCCAGCTTAGACGACGCGATTTACGAGCAGTACTTC
15	TRBV7-2	NA	TRBJ2-5	NA	CASSPGRGSTETQYF	TGTGCCAGCAGCCCGGGGAGGGGGAGTACGGAGACCCAGTACTTC
16	TRBV5-8	NA	TRBJ2-3	NA	CASILGGHGGTDTQYF	TGTGCCAGCATCTTAGGGGGACACGGCGGCACAGATACGCAGTATTTT
14	TRBV9	NA	TRBJ1-3	NA	CASSPGQPRDTIYF	TGTGCCAGCAGCCCCGGGCAGCCGCGGGACACCATATATTTT
13	TRBV28	NA	TRBJ1-3	once	CAADSPSGNTIYF	TGTGCCGCAGACAGTCCCTCTGGAAACACCATATATTTT
13	TRBV12-3/TRBV12-4	NA	TRBJ1-2	NA	CASSLLSNYGYTF	TGTGCCAGCAGTCTGCTCAGTAACTATGGCTACACCTTC
15	TRBV7-9	TRBD1	TRBJ2-5	NA	CASSLGSGGVETQYF	TGTGCCAGCAGCTTAGGGTCAGGGGGCGTGGAGACCCAGTACTTC
14	TRBV5-1	NA	TRBJ1-4	NA	CASSLGRTNEKLFF	TGCGCCAGCAGCTTAGGTCGAACTAATGAAAAACTGTTTTTT
16	TRBV10-3	TRBD2	TRBJ2-3	NA	CAISDPTSGRTDTQYF	TGTGCCATCAGTGACCCAACTAGCGGGAGAACAGATACGCAGTATTTT
16	TRBV7-2	TRBD1	TRBJ2-7	NA	CASSYMSGQGAVEQYF	TGTGCCAGCAGCTACATGTCGGGACAGGGGGCGGTCGAGCAGTACTTC
14	TRBV7-9	TRBD1	TRBJ2-7	NA	CASSPWTGTYEQYF	TGTGCCAGCAGCCCATGGACAGGGACCTACGAGCAGTACTTC
11	TRBV30	NA	TRBJ1-1	NA	CAWSRDTEAFF	TGTGCCTGGAGTCGGGACACTGAAGCTTTCTTT
12	TRBV23-1	NA	TRBJ2-7	NA	CASSQRGPEQYF	TGCGCCAGCAGTCAACGCGGGCCCGAGCAGTACTTC
13	TRBV7-2	NA	TRBJ2-7	NA	CASSLVQSYEQYF	TGTGCCAGCAGCTTGGTACAGAGCTACGAGCAGTACTTC
13	TRBV2	NA	TRBJ2-7	NA	CASSRWGGNEQYF	TGTGCCAGCAGTCGATGGGGTGGGAACGAGCAGTACTTC